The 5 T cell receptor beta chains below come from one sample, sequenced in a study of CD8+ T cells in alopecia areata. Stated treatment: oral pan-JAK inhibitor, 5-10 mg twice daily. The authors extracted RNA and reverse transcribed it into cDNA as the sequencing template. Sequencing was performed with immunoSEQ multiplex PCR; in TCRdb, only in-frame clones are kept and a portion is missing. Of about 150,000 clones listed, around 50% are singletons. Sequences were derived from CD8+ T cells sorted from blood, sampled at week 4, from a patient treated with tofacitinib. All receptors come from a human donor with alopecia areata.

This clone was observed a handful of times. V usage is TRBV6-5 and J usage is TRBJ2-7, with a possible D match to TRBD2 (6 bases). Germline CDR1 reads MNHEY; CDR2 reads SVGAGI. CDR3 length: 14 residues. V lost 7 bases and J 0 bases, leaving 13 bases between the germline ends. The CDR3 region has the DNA TGTGCCAGCACCTCGGGAGACCACTCCTACGAGCAGTACTTC. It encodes CASTSGDHSYEQYF.

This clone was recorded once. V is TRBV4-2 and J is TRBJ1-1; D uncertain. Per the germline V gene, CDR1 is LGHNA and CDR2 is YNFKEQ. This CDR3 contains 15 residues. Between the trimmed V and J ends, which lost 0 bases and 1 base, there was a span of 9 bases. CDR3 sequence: CASSQDFEANTEAFF. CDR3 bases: TGTGCCAGCAGCCAAGATTTCGAAGCGAACACTGAAGCTTTCTTT.

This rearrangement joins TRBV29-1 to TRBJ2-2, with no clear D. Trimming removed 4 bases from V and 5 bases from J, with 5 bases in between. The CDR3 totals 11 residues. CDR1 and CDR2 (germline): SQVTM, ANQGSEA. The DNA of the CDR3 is TGCAGCGTTGTGGAGACCGGGGAGCTGTTTTTT. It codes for CSVVETGELFF.

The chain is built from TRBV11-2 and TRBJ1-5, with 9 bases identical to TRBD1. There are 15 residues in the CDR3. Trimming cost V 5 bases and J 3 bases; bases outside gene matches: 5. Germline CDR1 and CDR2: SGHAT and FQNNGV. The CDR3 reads CASSEGTGYNQPQHF. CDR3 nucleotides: TGTGCCAGCAGCGAAGGGACAGGGTACAATCAGCCCCAGCATTTT.

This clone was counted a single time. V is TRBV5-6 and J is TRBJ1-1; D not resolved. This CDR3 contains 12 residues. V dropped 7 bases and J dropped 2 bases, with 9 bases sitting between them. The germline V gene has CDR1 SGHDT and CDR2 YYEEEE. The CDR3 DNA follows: TGTGCCAGCTCCTGGGGAAACACTGAAGCTTTCTTT. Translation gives CASSWGNTEAFF.